These 2 T cell receptor beta chains were all obtained from the same sample, sequenced in a study of cytomegalovirus exposure and HLA in healthy donors. The PCR employed 60 Vbeta primers together with 13 Jbeta primers. Clones were read by immunoSEQ multiplex PCR, and TCRdb kept only the in-frame ones, dropping some. The sample carries 100,000 to 150,000 clones, around 74% recorded once. The specimen was PBMCs. Receptors originate from a male donor in good health and CMV-seronegative.

This clone showed up just once. The chain employs TRBV6-5 and TRBJ2-2; no firm D call. The V end lost 9 bases, the J end lost 6 bases, and 11 bases lay between the germline ends. CDR1 is MNHEY, CDR2 SVGAGI, per germline. This CDR3 region has 12 residues. CDR3 residues: CASWRVAGELFF. The CDR3 DNA reads TGTGCCAGTTGGAGAGTTGCCGGGGAGCTGTTTTTT.

The chain combines TRBV7-2 with TRBJ2-5, with 11 bases aligning to TRBD1. The J call may be faulty, since TRBJ2-7 better matches the DNA end. Germline assignment: CDR1 SGHTA and CDR2 FQGNSA. The CDR3 loop spans 14 amino acids. CDR3 coding DNA: TGTGCCAGCAGCTTGGGACAGGGGGCCTACGAGCAGTACTTC. This sequence encodes CASSLGQGAYEQYF.